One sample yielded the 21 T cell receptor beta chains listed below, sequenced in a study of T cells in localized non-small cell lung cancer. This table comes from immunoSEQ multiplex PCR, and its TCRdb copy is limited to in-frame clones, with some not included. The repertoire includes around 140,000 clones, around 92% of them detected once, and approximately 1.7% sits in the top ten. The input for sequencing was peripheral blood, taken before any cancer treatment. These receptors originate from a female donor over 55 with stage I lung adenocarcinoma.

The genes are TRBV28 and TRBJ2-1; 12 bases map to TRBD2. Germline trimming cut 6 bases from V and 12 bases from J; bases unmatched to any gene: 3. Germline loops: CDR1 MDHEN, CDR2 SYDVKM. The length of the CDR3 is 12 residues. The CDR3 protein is CASRQTSGRQFF. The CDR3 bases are TGTGCCAGCAGACAGACTAGCGGGAGGCAGTTCTTC.

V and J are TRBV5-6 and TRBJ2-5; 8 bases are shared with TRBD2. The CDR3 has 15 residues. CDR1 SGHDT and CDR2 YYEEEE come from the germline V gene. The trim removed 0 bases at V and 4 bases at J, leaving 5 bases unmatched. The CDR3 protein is CASSLAGGGRETQYF. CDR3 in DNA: TGTGCCAGCAGCTTGGCCGGCGGGGGGCGAGAGACCCAGTACTTC.

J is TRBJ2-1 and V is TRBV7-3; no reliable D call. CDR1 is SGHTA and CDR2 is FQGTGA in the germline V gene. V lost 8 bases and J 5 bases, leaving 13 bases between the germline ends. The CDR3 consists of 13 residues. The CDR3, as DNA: TGTGCCAGCGGAATAAATCCACACAATGAGCAGTTCTTC. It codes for CASGINPHNEQFF.

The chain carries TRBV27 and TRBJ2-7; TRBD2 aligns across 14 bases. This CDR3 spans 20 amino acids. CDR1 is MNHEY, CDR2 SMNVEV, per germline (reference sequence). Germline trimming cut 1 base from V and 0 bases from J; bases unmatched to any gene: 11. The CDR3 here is CASSLFFGTSGSRASYEQYF. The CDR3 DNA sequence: TGTGCCAGCAGTTTATTTTTTGGGACTAGCGGGAGTCGGGCCTCCTACGAGCAGTACTTC.

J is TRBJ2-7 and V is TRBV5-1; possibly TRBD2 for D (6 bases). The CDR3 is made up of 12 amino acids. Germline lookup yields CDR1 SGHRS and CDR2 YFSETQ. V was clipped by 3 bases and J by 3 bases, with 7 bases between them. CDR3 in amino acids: CASSSTSYEQYF. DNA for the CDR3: TGCGCCAGCAGCTCGACTAGCTACGAGCAGTACTTC.

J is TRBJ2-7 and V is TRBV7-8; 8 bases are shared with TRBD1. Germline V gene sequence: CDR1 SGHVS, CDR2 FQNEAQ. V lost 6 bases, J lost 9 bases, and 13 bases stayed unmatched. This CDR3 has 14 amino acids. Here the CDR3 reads CASSPGTGPLRQYF. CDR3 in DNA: TGTGCCAGCAGTCCCGGGACAGGTCCTCTTCGGCAGTACTTC.

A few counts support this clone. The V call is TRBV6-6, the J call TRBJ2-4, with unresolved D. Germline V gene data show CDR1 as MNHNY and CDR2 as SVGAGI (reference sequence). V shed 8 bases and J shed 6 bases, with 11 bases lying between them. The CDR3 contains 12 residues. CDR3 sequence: CASGSSGNIQYF. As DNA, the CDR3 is TGTGCCAGCGGTTCCTCGGGAAACATTCAGTACTTC.

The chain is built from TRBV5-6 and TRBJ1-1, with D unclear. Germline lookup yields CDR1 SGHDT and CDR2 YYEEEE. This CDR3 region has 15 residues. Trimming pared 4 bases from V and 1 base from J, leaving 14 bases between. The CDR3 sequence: CASSRRTERNTEAFF. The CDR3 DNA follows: TGTGCCAGCAGCCGCCGGACGGAGAGGAACACTGAAGCTTTCTTT.

The CDR3 spells CASRVNRDYGYTF. CDR3 sequence (DNA): TGTGCCAGCAGGGTGAACAGGGATTATGGCTACACCTTC. This chain connects TRBV28 to TRBJ1-2, with D perhaps TRBD1 (6 bases). The CDR3 is 13 residues long. V lost 6 bases, J lost 5 bases, and 13 bases lay in between. Germline V gene sequence: CDR1 MDHEN, CDR2 SYDVKM.

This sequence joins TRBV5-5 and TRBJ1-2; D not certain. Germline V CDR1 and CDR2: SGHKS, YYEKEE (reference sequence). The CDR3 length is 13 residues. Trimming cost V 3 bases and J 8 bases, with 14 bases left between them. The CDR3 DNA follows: TGTGCCAGCAGCTCGGAGGGTCCCCAAGGCTACACCTTC. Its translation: CASSSEGPQGYTF.

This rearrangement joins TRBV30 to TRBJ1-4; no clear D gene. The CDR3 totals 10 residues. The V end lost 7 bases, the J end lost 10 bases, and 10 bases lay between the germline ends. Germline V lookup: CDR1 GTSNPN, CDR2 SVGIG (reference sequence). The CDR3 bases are TGTGCCTTGAAAAGAGGAAAACTGTTTTTT. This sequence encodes CALKRGKLFF.

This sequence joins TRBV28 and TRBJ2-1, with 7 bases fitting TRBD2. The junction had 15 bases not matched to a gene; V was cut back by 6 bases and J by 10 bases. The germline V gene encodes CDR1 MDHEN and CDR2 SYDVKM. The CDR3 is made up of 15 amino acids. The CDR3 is CASSSGTLDRGEQFF. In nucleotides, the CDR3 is TGTGCCAGCAGCAGCGGGACCCTAGATCGGGGGGAGCAGTTCTTC.

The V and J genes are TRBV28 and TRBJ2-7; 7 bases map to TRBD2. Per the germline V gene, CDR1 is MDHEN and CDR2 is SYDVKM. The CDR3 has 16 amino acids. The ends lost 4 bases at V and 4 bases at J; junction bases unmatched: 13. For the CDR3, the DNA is TGTGCCAGCAGTTATGGGGGAGGGGCAGACTGGTACGAGCAGTACTTC. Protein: CASSYGGGADWYEQYF.

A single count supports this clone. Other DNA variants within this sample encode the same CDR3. DNA of the CDR3: TGTGCCAGCAGTCCCCCCGGGGAGCTGTTTTTT. Its protein product is CASSPPGELFF. This chain links TRBV2 with TRBJ2-2; D remains ambiguous. Trimming stripped 5 bases from V and 6 bases from J, with 4 bases between. Germline V CDR1 and CDR2: SNHLY, FYNNEI. The CDR3 runs 11 residues.

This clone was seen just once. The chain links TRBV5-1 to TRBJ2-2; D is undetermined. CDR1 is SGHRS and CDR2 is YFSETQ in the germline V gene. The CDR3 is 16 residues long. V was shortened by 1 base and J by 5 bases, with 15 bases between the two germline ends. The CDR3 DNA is TGCGCCAGCAGCTTGAGGGTCAATCATGGTACCGGGGAGCTGTTTTTT. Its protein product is CASSLRVNHGTGELFF.

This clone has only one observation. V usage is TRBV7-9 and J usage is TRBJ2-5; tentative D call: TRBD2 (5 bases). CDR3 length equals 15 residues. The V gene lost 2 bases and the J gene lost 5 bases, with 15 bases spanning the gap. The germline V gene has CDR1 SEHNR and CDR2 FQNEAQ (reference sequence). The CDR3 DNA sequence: TGTGCCAGCAGCTTACTAACGCCTCGAGGGGAGACCCAGTACTTC. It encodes CASSLLTPRGETQYF.

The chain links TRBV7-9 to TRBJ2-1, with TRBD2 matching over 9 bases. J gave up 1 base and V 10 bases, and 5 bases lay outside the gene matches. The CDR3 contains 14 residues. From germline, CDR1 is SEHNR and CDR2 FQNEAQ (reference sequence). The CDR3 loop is CAIKREVSYNEQFF. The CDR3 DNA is TGTGCCATCAAGCGGGAGGTGTCCTACAATGAGCAGTTCTTC.

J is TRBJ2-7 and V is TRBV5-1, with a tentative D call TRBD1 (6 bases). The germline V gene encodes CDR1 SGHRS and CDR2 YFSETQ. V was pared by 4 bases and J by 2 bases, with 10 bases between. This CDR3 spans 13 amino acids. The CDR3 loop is CASSGGGTYEQYF. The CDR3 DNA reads TGCGCCAGCAGCGGGGGCGGAACCTACGAGCAGTACTTC.

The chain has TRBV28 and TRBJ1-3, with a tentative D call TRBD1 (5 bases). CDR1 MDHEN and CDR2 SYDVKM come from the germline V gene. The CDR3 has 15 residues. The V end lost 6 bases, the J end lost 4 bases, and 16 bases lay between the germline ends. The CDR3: CASSPQGVGGNTIYF. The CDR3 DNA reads TGTGCCAGCAGCCCTCAGGGTGTCGGAGGAAACACCATATATTTT.

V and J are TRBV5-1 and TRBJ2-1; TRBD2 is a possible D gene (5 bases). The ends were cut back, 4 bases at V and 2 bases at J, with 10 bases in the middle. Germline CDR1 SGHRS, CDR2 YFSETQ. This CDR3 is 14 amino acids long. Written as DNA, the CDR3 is TGCGCCAGCAGCCCGCTAGCCACCTACAATGAGCAGTTCTTC. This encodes CASSPLATYNEQFF. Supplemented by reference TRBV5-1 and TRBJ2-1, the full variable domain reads KAGVTQTPRYLIKTRGQQVTLSCSPISGHRSVSWYQQTPGQGLQFLFEYFSETQRNKGNFPGRFSGRQFSNSRSEMNVSTLELGDSALYLCASSPLATYNEQFFGPGTRLTVL.

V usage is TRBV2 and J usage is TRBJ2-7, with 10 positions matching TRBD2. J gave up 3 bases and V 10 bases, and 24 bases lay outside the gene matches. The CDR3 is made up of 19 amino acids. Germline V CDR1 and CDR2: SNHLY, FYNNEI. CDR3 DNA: TGTGCCACCAGCCCTCGGCGAGAAGCCTTAGCGGGGGGCATCTACGAGCAGTACTTC. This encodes CATSPRREALAGGIYEQYF.